These 5 T cell receptor beta chains were sequenced from one sample in a study of siplizumab effects on memory and regulatory T cells. Some clones are missing from TCRdb's copy, which holds only in-frame ones; the method was immunoSEQ multiplex PCR. Here the sample spans over 95,000 clones, just over 90% being singletons. Sequencing was carried out using non-Treg CD4+ T cells sorted from blood. The receptor source for this set is a human donor in good health.

This chain links TRBV18 with TRBJ1-1, with D maybe TRBD1 (6 bases). Looked up from germline, CDR1 is KGHSH and CDR2 is LQKENI. Trimming took 3 bases from V and 0 from J, leaving 23 bases between them. This CDR3 spans 19 amino acids. For the CDR3, the DNA is TGTGCCAGCTCACCCAGGCCGGGACAAGGGGCCCAAGTGAACACTGAAGCTTTCTTT. Amino acid sequence: CASSPRPGQGAQVNTEAFF.

The CDR3 nucleotides are TGTGCCAGCAGCAAGAGTACCGGGCGGGGCACTGAAGCTTTCTTT. The encoded protein is CASSKSTGRGTEAFF. The chain combines TRBV11-2 with TRBJ1-1, with D hard to call. Germline V gene sequence: CDR1 SGHAT, CDR2 FQNNGV. The CDR3 sequence is 15 residues long. Trimming removed 5 bases from V and 4 bases from J, with 17 bases in between. Based on the CDR3 plus reference TRBV11-2 and TRBJ1-1, the full variable domain is EAGVAQSPRYKIIEKRQSVAFWCNPISGHATLYWYQQILGQGPKLLIQFQNNGVVDDSQLPKDRFSAERLKGVDSTLKIQPAKLEDSAVYLCASSKSTGRGTEAFFGQGTRLTVV.

The chain carries TRBV9 and TRBJ2-5; 12 bases align to TRBD2. Germline CDR1 and CDR2: SGDLS and YYNGEE. V shed 4 bases and J 9 bases; nucleotides not matched to a gene: 19. CDR3 size: 18 residues. CDR3: CASSTSFPGLAGLEAQYF. Written as DNA, the CDR3 is TGTGCCAGCAGCACCTCCTTCCCGGGACTAGCGGGTCTTGAGGCCCAGTACTTC.

The CDR3 loop is CASSPQGSQPQHF. CDR3 nucleotide sequence: TGTGCCAGCTCACCGCAGGGTTCTCAGCCCCAGCATTTT. This chain joins TRBV18 and TRBJ1-5, with D perhaps matching TRBD1 (5 bases). V was clipped by 3 bases and J by 6 bases, with 9 bases between them. Germline V gene sequence: CDR1 KGHSH, CDR2 LQKENI. This CDR3 spans 13 amino acids.

In its sample, this clone was seen once. This chain connects TRBV5-1 to TRBJ1-1, with TRBD1 as a possible D gene (5 bases). Germline V gene lookup returns CDR1 SGHRS and CDR2 YFSETQ. This CDR3 region has 15 residues. V lost 0 bases to trimming and J lost 5 bases, with 14 bases between them. CDR3 sequence (DNA): TGCGCCAGCAGCTTGGATTGGGGGGGAGAGACTGAAGCTTTCTTT. It codes for CASSLDWGGETEAFF.